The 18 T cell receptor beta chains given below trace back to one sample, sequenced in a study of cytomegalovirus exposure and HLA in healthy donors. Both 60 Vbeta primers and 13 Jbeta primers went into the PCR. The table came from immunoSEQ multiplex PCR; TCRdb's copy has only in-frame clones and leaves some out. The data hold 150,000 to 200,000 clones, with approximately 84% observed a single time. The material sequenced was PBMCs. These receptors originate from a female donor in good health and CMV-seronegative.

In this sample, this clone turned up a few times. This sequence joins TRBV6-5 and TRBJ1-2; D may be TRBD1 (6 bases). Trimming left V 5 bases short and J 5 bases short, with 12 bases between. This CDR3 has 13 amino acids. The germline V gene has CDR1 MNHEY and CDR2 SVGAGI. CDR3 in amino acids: CASSEGGGYGYTF. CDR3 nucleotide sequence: TGTGCCAGCAGTGAAGGGGGGGGGTATGGCTACACCTTC.

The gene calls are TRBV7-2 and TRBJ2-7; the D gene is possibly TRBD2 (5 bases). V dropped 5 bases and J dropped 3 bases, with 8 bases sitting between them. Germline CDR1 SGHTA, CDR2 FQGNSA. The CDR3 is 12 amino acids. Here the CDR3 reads CASSGRDYEQYF. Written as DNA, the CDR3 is TGTGCCAGCAGCGGACGGGACTACGAGCAGTACTTC.

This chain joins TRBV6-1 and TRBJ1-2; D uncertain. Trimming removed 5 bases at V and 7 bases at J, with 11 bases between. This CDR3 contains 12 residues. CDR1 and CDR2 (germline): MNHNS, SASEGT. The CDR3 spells CASSPLGSGYTF. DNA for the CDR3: TGTGCCAGCAGTCCCCTCGGTTCTGGCTACACCTTC.

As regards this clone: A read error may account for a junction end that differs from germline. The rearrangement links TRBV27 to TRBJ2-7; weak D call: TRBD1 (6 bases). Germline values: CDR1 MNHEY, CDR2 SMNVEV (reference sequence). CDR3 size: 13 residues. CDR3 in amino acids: CAGRGQTRHEQYF. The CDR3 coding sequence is TGTGCCGGCAGAGGACAGACGCGACACGAGCAGTACTTC.

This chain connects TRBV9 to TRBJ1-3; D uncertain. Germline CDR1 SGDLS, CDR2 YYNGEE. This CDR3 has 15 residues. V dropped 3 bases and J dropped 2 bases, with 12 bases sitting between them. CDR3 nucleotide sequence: TGTGCCAGCAGCGGTTGGGCGGGTACTGGAAACACCATATATTTT. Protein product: CASSGWAGTGNTIYF.

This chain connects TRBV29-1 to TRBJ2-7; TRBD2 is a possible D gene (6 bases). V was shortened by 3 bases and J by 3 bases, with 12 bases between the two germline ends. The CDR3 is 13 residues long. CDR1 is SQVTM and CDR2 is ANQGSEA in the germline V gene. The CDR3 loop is CSVDHGSYYEQYF. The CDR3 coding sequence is TGCAGCGTTGATCACGGGAGTTACTACGAGCAGTACTTC.

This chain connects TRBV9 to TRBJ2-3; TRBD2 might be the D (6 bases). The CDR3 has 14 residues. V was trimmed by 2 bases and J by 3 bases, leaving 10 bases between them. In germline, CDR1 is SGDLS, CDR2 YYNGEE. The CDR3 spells CASSVAGITDTQYF. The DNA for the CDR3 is TGTGCCAGCAGCGTCGCGGGGATAACAGATACGCAGTATTTT.

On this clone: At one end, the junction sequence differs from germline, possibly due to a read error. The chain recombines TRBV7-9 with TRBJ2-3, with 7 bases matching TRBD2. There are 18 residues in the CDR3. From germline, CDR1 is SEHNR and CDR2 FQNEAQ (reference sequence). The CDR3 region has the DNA TGTTCCAGCAGCGTACCTAGCGGAACTTCACTCCTCGCAGATACGCAGTATTTT. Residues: CSSSVPSGTSLLADTQYF.

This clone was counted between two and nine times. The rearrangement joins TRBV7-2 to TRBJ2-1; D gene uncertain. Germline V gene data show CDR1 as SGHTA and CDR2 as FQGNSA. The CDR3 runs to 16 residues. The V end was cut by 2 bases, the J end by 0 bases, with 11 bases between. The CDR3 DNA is TGTGCCAGCAGCTTAATGGCCCCGTTCTCCTACAATGAGCAGTTCTTC. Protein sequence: CASSLMAPFSYNEQFF.

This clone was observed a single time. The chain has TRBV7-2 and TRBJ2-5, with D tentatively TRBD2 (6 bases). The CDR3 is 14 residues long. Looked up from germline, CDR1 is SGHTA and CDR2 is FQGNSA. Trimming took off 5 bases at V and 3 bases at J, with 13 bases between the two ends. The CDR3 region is CASSPRREEETQYF. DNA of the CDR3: TGTGCCAGCAGCCCCCGGCGGGAAGAAGAGACCCAGTACTTC.

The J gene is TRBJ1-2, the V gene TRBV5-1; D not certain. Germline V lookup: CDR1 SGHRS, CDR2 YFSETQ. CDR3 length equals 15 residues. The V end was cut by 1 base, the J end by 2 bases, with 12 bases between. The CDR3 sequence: CASSLRGLDNYGYTF. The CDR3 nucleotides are TGCGCCAGCAGCTTGCGAGGACTCGACAACTATGGCTACACCTTC. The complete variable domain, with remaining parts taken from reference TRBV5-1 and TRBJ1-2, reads KAGVTQTPRYLIKTRGQQVTLSCSPISGHRSVSWYQQTPGQGLQFLFEYFSETQRNKGNFPGRFSGRQFSNSRSEMNVSTLELGDSALYLCASSLRGLDNYGYTFGSGTRLTVV.

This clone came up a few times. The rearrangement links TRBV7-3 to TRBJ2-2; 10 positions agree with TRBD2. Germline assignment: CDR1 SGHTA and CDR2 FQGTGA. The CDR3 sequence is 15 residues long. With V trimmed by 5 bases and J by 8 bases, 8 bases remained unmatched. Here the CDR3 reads CASSTRVAGGGELFF. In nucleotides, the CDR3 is TGTGCCAGCAGCACCCGGGTAGCGGGAGGTGGGGAGCTGTTTTTT.

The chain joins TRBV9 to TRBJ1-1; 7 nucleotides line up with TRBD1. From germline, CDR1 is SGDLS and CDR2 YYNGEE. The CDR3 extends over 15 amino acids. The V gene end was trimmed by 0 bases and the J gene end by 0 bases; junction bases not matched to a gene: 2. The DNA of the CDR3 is TGTGCCAGCAGCGTAGAGGGACAGCTGAACACTGAAGCTTTCTTT. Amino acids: CASSVEGQLNTEAFF.

The CDR3 DNA follows: TGTGCCTGGGGGCGACTACCCTACACCGGGGAGCTGTTTTTT. It is translated as CAWGRLPYTGELFF. The chain combines TRBV30 with TRBJ2-2; a possible D gene is TRBD2 (5 bases). CDR3 length: 14 residues. V was trimmed by 5 bases and J by 3 bases, leaving 13 bases between them. Germline loops: CDR1 GTSNPN, CDR2 SVGIG (reference sequence).

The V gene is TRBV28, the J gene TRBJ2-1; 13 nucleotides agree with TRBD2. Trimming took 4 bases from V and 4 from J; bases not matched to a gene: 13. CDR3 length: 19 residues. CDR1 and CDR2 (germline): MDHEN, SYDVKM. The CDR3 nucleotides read TGTGCCAGCAGTTCGCCTACTTCGACTAGCGGGAGGCCATACAATGAGCAGTTCTTC. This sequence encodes CASSSPTSTSGRPYNEQFF.

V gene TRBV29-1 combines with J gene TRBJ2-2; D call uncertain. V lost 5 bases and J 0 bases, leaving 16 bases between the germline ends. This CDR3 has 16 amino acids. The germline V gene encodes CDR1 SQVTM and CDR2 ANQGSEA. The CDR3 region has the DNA TGCAGCGTTTCCCCTCCCAGAGGTTCGAACACCGGGGAGCTGTTTTTT. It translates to CSVSPPRGSNTGELFF.

CDR3 DNA sequence: TGTGCCAGCAGCCTAACAGGGACGGACGAGCAGTACTTC. This translates into CASSLTGTDEQYF. The rearrangement joins TRBV7-8 to TRBJ2-7; D is possibly TRBD1 (6 bases). CDR1 is SGHVS, CDR2 FQNEAQ, per germline. The CDR3 is made up of 13 amino acids. V lost 5 bases to trimming and J lost 5 bases, with 13 bases between them.

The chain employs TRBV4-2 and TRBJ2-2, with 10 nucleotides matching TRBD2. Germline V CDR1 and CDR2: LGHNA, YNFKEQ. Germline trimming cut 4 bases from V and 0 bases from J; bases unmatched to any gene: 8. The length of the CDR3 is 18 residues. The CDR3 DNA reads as TGTGCCAGCAGCCCCAGACTAGCGGGCTTTGCGAACACCGGGGAGCTGTTTTTT. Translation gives CASSPRLAGFANTGELFF.